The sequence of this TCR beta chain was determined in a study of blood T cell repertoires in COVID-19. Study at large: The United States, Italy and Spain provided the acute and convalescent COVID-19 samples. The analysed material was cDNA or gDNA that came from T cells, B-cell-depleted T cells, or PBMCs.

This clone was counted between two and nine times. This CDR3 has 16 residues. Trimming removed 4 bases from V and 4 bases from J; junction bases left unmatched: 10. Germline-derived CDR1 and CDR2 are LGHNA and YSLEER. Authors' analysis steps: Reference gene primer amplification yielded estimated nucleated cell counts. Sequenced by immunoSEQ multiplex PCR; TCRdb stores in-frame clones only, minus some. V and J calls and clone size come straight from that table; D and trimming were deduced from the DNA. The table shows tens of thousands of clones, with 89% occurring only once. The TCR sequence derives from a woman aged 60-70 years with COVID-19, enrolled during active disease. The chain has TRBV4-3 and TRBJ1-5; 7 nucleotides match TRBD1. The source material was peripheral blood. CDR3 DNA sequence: TGCGCCAGCAGCCGAAACCTCGGACAGGCAAATCAGCCCCAGCATTTT. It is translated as CASSRNLGQANQPQHF.